The source of this T cell receptor beta chain is a study of T-cell reconstitution after alpha-beta-depleted transplantation in children. This clonotype has ten or more counts. Unique molecular identifiers tagged the TCRbeta library. TCRdb fed the PCR reads into MiXCR, producing one record per CDR3 protein. This sample yields 210,000 or so distinct CDR3 sequences, of which approximately 9.5% are seen a single time; around 6.2% belongs to the top ten. In germline, CDR1 is SGDLS, CDR2 YYNGEE. V was pared by 4 bases and J by 2 bases, with 4 bases between. The CDR3 is made up of 12 amino acids. The sequences come from PBMCs from the stem cell graft donor, collected from the stem cell graft. The chain recombines TRBV9 with TRBJ1-5; D is uncertain. The TCR originated in a human donor who donated a stem cell graft to a child with acute lymphoblastic leukemia. CDR3 bases: TGTGCCAGCAGCCCACGCAATCAGCCCCAGCATTTT. This sequence encodes CASSPRNQPQHF.